Sequencing of this T cell receptor beta chain was carried out in a study of cytomegalovirus exposure and HLA in healthy donors. Among the donors, all were healthy bone marrow donors. About this clone: Its antigen is still unknown.

The PCR had 60 Vbeta and 13 Jbeta primers. The method was immunoSEQ multiplex PCR; TCRdb's version includes in-frame clones alone and lacks a portion of them. The sample has about 190,000 clones; more than 70% are singletons. Study results and limitations: Usually a TCR sequence was rare, but some public TCRs were found in many donors. With high specificity and sensitivity, the classifier reportedly diagnosed cytomegalovirus status.

Germline-derived CDR1 and CDR2 are KGHSH and LQKENI. This CDR3 has 17 residues. With 2 bases clipped from V and 2 bases from J, the junction kept 8 bases outside the gene matches. This sequence joins TRBV18 and TRBJ2-2; 7 nucleotides align to TRBD1. Sequencing was performed on PBMCs. The receptor was derived from a man between 35 and 55 years old in good health and CMV-seropositive. The CDR3 coding sequence is TGTGCCAGCTCACCAGTAACAGGGGAGATTAACACCGGGGAGCTGTTTTTT. Translation gives CASSPVTGEINTGELFF.